This T cell receptor beta chain emerged from a study of brain T cells in children with intractable seizures. CDR3 length: 14 amino acids. V lost 10 bases and J 4 bases, leaving 16 bases between the germline ends. Germline CDR1 is SGHNT and CDR2 is YENEEA. The assay was immunoSEQ multiplex PCR, and TCRdb's table has in-frame clones only and misses some. The sample records about 340,000 clones, over 85% being singletons. Time point meaning: blood from clinic visit 5 months post-surgery; TSC patient then seizure free. The sample in question was peripheral blood, obtained more than 4 months after surgery. This receptor was taken from a boy under two years old with tuberous sclerosis and intractable seizures. The chain carries TRBV11-3 and TRBJ2-2, with D perhaps matching TRBD1 (5 bases). In DNA, the CDR3 is TGTGCCACCCAAGTACAGGCGGTCACCGGGGAGCTGTTTTTT. This sequence encodes CATQVQAVTGELFF.